These 13 T cell receptor beta chains were all obtained from the same sample, sequenced in a study of T cell responses to AZD1222 COVID-19 vaccine. Assay: immunoSEQ multiplex PCR; the TCRdb copy retains only in-frame clones and omits some. The top ten clones hold roughly 5.5% of a sample with 160,000 or so clones, more than 70% of them seen once. The sample here was peripheral blood, taken on day 0 of AZD1222 vaccination. These receptors were obtained from an adult in good health.

V and J are TRBV12-3 or TRBV12-4 and TRBJ1-5, with D unclear. V was clipped by 4 bases and J by 6 bases, with 10 bases between them. The CDR3 sequence is 13 residues long. The CDR3 is CASSYSRGQPQHF. The CDR3 DNA follows: TGTGCCAGCAGTTATTCTCGGGGTCAGCCCCAGCATTTT.

This clone was seen only a few times. V and J are TRBV7-2 and TRBJ2-7; no definite D call. Germline V gene sequence: CDR1 SGHTA, CDR2 FQGNSA. V gave up 5 bases and J gave up 0 bases, with 5 bases separating them. This CDR3 is built from 12 residues. Here the CDR3 reads CASSRSSYEQYF. In DNA, the CDR3 is TGTGCCAGCAGCCGCAGCTCCTACGAGCAGTACTTC. Full variable domain (missing parts from reference TRBV7-2 and TRBJ2-7): GAGVSQSPSNKVTEKGKDVELRCDPISGHTALYWYRQSLGQGLEFLIYFQGNSAPDKSGLPSDRFSAERTGGSVSTLTIQRTQQEDSAVYLCASSRSSYEQYFGPGTRLTVT.

The chain uses TRBV9 and TRBJ2-5; maybe TRBD1 (7 bases). V was cut by 2 bases and J by 5 bases, with 16 bases left in between. The germline V gene encodes CDR1 SGDLS and CDR2 YYNGEE. The CDR3 length is 15 residues. The CDR3 reads CASSVTGRSEETQYF. The CDR3 DNA is TGTGCCAGCAGCGTGACAGGGAGGTCCGAGGAGACCCAGTACTTC.

The chain carries TRBV6-5 and TRBJ2-7; no clear D. CDR1 and CDR2 (germline): MNHEY, SVGAGI. The CDR3 sequence is 14 residues long. Trimming took off 4 bases at V and 0 bases at J, with 10 bases between the two ends. Written as DNA, the CDR3 is TGTGCCAGCAGTTCCGGGCCGGGCTCCTACGAGCAGTACTTC. Translating it yields CASSSGPGSYEQYF.

The chain has TRBV6-2 or TRBV6-3 and TRBJ2-5; D gene uncertain. CDR3 length: 14 residues. CDR1 and CDR2 from the germline V gene are MNHEY and SVGEGT. V was shortened by 2 bases and J by 2 bases, with 9 bases between the two germline ends. DNA for the CDR3: TGTGCCAGCAGTTACGGGCAGTTACAAGAGACCCAGTACTTC. Translated: CASSYGQLQETQYF.

The chain links TRBV19 to TRBJ2-4, with D perhaps assigned TRBD1 or TRBD2 (5 bases each). V was trimmed by 3 bases and J by 7 bases, leaving 19 bases between them. The CDR3 extends over 16 amino acids. Germline loops: CDR1 LNHDA, CDR2 SQIVND (reference sequence). CDR3 bases: TGTGCCAGTAGTATCCGGGTTCCGGGGACGCTGAACATTCAGTACTTC. As protein: CASSIRVPGTLNIQYF.

The rearrangement uses TRBV7-8 and TRBJ1-3; D is unresolved. Trimming left V 1 base short and J 1 base short, with 17 bases between. The CDR3 contains 18 residues. Germline V CDR1 and CDR2: SGHVS, FQNEAQ. The CDR3 coding sequence is TGTGCCAGCAGCTTAGATGCCCCCCACGCTGCTTCTGGAAACACCATATATTTT. Translating gives CASSLDAPHAASGNTIYF.

The gene calls are TRBV15 and TRBJ2-1; 7 positions agree with TRBD2. This CDR3 has 15 residues. Looked up from germline, CDR1 is LNHNV and CDR2 is YYDKDF (reference sequence). V trimming: 0 bases; J trimming: 7 bases; junction bases outside the gene matches: 6. CDR3 coding DNA: TGTGCCACCAGCAGAGAAAGCGGGACTCGGAATGAGCAGTTCTTC. Residues: CATSRESGTRNEQFF.

This sequence joins TRBV28 and TRBJ2-7, with a tentative D call TRBD1 (6 bases). V was shortened by 3 bases and J by 0 bases, with 12 bases between the two germline ends. The CDR3 is 15 amino acids. The germline CDR1 and CDR2 sequences are MDHEN and SYDVKM. The CDR3 loop reads CASSLGATSSYEQYF. For the CDR3, the DNA is TGTGCCAGCAGTTTGGGGGCCACGAGCTCCTACGAGCAGTACTTC. Full variable domain (remainder filled in from reference TRBV28 and TRBJ2-7): DVKVTQSSRYLVKRTGEKVFLECVQDMDHENMFWYRQDPGLGLRLIYFSYDVKMKEKGDIPEGYSVSREKKERFSLILESASTNQTSMYLCASSLGATSSYEQYFGPGTRLTVT.

The genes are TRBV4-2 and TRBJ1-5, with D possibly TRBD1 on 6 matching bases. The CDR3 length is 13 residues. Germline V CDR1 and CDR2: LGHNA, YNFKEQ. Trimming removed 3 bases at V and 6 bases at J, with 9 bases between. The CDR3 bases are TGTGCCAGCAGCCAGGGGGGCGCTCAGCCCCAGCATTTT. It is translated as CASSQGGAQPQHF.

The V and J genes are TRBV10-3 and TRBJ1-6; 7 positions agree with TRBD1. The J segment lost 7 bases and the V segment lost 10 bases, leaving 7 bases of the junction unmatched. Germline CDR1 reads ENHRY; CDR2 reads SYGVKD. This CDR3 is 13 amino acids long. The chain's CDR3 is CATRQGLNSPLHF. In DNA form, the CDR3 reads TGTGCCACCCGACAGGGACTCAATTCACCCCTCCACTTT.

The genes are TRBV7-2 and TRBJ1-6; perhaps TRBD1 as D (5 bases). Germline V gene lookup returns CDR1 SGHTA and CDR2 FQGNSA. This CDR3 contains 15 residues. Trimming removed 1 base at V and 3 bases at J, with 7 bases between. CDR3 in amino acids: CASSLGGLYNSPLHF. In nucleotides, the CDR3 is TGTGCCAGCAGCTTAGGGGGCCTCTATAATTCACCCCTCCACTTT. Full variable domain (rest looked up from reference TRBV7-2 and TRBJ1-6): GAGVSQSPSNKVTEKGKDVELRCDPISGHTALYWYRQSLGQGLEFLIYFQGNSAPDKSGLPSDRFSAERTGGSVSTLTIQRTQQEDSAVYLCASSLGGLYNSPLHFGNGTRLTVT.

The rearrangement joins TRBV28 to TRBJ1-2; D possibly corresponds to TRBD1 (5 bases). Germline CDR1 MDHEN, CDR2 SYDVKM. Trimming stripped 4 bases from V and 4 bases from J, with 13 bases between. The CDR3 covers 14 residues. DNA of the CDR3: TGTGCCAGCAGTTCGGGACCGAGACTCTATGGCTACACCTTC. Its translation is CASSSGPRLYGYTF.